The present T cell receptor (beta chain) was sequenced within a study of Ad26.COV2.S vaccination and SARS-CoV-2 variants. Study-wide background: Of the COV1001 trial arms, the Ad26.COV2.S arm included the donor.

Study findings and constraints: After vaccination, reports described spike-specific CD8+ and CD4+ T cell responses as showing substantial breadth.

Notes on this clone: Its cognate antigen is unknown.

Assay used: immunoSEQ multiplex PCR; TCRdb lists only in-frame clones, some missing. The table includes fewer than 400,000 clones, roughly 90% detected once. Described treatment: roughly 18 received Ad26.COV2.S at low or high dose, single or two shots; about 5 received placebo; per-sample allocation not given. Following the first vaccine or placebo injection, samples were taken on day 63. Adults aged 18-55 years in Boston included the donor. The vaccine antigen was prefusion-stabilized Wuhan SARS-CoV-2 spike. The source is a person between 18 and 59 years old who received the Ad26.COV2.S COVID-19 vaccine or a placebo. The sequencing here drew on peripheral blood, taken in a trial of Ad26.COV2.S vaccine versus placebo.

The CDR3 loop reads CASSGAVGYTF. DNA of the CDR3: TGTGCCAGTAGTGGGGCCGTCGGCTACACCTTC. This chain joins TRBV19 and TRBJ1-2; maybe TRBD1 (5 bases). Germline CDR1 and CDR2: LNHDA and SQIVND (reference sequence). V was shortened by 5 bases and J by 8 bases, with 9 bases between the two germline ends. The CDR3 covers 11 residues.